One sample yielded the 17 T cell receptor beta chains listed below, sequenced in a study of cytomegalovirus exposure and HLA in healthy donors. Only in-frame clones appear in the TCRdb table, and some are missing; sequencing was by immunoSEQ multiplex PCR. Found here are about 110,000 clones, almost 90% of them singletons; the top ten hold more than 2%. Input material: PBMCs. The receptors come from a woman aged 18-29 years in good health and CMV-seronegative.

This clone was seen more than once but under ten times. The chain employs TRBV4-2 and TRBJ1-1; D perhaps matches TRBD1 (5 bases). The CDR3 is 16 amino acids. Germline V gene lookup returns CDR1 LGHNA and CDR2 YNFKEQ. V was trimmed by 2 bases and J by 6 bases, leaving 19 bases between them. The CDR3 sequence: CASSQHLTGPTAEAFF. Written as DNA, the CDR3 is TGTGCCAGCAGCCAACACCTAACAGGACCTACTGCTGAAGCTTTCTTT.

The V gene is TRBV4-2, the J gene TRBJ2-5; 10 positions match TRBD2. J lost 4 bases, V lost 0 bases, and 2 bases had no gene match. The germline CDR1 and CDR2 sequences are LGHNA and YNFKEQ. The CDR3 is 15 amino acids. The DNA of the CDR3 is TGTGCCAGCAGCCAAGATAGCGGGGGGTTAGAGACCCAGTACTTC. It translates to CASSQDSGGLETQYF.

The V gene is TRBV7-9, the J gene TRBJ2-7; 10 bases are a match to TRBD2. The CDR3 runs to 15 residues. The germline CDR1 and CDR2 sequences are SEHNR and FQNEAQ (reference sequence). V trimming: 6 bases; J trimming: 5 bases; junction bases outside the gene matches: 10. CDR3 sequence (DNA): TGTGCCAGCAGTTTCCAAGCGGGGGGGCACCACGAGCAGTACTTC. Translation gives CASSFQAGGHHEQYF.

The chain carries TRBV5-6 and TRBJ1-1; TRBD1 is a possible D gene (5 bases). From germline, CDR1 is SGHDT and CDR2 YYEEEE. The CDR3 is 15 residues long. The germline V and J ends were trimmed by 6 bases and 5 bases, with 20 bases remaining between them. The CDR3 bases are TGTGCCAGCACCGTAATGGGAGGGGTGGGGACTGAAGCTTTCTTT. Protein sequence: CASTVMGGVGTEAFF.

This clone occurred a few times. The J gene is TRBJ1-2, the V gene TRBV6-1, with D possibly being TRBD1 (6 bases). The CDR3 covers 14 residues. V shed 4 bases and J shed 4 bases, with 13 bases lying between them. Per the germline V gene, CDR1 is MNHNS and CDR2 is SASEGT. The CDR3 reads CASSAGGGVYGYTF. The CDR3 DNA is TGTGCCAGCAGTGCTGGGGGGGGCGTCTATGGCTACACCTTC.

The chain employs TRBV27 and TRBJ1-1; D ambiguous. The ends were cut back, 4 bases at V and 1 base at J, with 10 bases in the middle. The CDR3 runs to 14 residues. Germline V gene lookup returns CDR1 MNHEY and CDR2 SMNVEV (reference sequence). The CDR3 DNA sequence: TGTGCCAGCAGTTCGGGAGGTACGAACACTGAAGCTTTCTTT. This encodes CASSSGGTNTEAFF.

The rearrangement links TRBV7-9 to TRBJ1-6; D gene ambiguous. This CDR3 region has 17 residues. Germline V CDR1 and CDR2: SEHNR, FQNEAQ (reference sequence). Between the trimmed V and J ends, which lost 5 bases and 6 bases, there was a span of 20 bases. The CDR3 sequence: CASSPETGAATNSPLHF. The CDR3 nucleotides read TGTGCCAGCAGCCCGGAGACGGGAGCCGCAACTAATTCACCCCTCCACTTT.

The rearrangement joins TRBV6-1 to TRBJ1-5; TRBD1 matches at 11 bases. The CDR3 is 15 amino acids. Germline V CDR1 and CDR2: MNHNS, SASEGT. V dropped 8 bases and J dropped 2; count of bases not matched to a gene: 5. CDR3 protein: CASSGTGGRNQPQHF. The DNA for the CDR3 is TGTGCCAGCTCCGGGACAGGGGGACGCAATCAGCCCCAGCATTTT.

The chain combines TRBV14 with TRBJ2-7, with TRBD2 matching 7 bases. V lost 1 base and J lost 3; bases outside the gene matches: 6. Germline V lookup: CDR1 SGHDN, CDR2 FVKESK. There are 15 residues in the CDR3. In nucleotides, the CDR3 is TGTGCCAGCAGCCAAGGCACGGGAGGCGTCTACGAGCAGTACTTC. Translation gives CASSQGTGGVYEQYF.

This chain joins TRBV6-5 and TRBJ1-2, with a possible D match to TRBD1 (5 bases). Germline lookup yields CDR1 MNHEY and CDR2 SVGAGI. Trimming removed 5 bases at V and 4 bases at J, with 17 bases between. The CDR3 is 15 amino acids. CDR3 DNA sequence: TGTGCCAGCAGTCCTCGGACACGCAACGTCTATGGCTACACCTTC. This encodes CASSPRTRNVYGYTF.

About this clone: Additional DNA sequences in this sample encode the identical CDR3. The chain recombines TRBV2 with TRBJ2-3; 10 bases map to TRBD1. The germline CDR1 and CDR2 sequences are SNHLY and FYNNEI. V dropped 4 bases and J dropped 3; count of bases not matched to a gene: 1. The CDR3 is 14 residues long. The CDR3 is CASSGGQGTDTQYF. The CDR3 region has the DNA TGTGCCAGCAGTGGGGGACAGGGGACAGATACGCAGTATTTT.

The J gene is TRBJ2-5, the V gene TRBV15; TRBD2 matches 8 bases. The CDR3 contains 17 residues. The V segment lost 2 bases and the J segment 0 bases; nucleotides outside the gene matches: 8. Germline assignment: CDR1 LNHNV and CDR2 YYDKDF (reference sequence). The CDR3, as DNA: TGTGCCACCAGCAGAACCCCGCGGGGGGCCAACCAAGAGACCCAGTACTTC. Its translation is CATSRTPRGANQETQYF.

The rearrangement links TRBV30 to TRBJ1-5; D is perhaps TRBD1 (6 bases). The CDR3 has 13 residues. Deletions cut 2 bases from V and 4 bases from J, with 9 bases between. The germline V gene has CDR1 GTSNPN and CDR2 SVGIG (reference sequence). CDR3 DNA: TGTGCCTGGAGTCTGGACAGAAATCAGCCCCAGCATTTT. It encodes CAWSLDRNQPQHF. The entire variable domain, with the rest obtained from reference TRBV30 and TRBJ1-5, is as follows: SQTIHQWPATLVQPVGSPLSLECTVEGTSNPNLYWYRQAAGRGLQLLFYSVGIGQISSEVPQNLSASRPQDRQFILSSKKLLLSDSGFYLCAWSLDRNQPQHFGDGTRLSIL.

The CDR3 region is CATHPPSGRRTDTQYF. CDR3 coding DNA: TGTGCCACCCACCCCCCGAGCGGGAGGAGGACAGATACGCAGTATTTT. V gene TRBV28 combines with J gene TRBJ2-3; 9 bases match TRBD2. Unmatched junction bases numbered 14, after V lost 10 bases and J lost 3 bases. The germline V gene has CDR1 MDHEN and CDR2 SYDVKM. The CDR3 totals 16 residues.

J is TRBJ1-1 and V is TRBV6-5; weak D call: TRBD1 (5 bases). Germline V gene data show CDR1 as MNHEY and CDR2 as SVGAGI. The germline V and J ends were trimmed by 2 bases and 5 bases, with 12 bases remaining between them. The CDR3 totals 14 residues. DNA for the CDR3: TGTGCCAGCAGTTACGCCCCACGACAGACTGAAGCTTTCTTT. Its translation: CASSYAPRQTEAFF.

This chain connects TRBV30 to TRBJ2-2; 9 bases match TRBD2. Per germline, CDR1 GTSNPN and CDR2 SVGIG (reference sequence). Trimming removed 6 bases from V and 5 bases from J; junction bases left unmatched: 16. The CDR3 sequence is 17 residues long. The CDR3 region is CACSRYLAGTKTGELFF. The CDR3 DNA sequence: TGTGCCTGCAGCAGGTATCTAGCGGGGACAAAGACCGGGGAGCTGTTTTTT. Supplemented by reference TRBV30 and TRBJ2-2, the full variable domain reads SQTIHQWPATLVQPVGSPLSLECTVEGTSNPNLYWYRQAAGRGLQLLFYSVGIGQISSEVPQNLSASRPQDRQFILSSKKLLLSDSGFYLCACSRYLAGTKTGELFFGEGSRLTVL.

The CDR3 DNA follows: TGTGCCAGCAGCGCCCCGGGACAGGGGTTCTATGGCTACACCTTC. This encodes CASSAPGQGFYGYTF. V gene TRBV7-9 combines with J gene TRBJ1-2; 10 bases match TRBD1. Germline V gene sequence: CDR1 SEHNR, CDR2 FQNEAQ (reference sequence). V gave up 5 bases and J gave up 4 bases; unmatched junction bases: 7. The CDR3 extends over 15 amino acids.